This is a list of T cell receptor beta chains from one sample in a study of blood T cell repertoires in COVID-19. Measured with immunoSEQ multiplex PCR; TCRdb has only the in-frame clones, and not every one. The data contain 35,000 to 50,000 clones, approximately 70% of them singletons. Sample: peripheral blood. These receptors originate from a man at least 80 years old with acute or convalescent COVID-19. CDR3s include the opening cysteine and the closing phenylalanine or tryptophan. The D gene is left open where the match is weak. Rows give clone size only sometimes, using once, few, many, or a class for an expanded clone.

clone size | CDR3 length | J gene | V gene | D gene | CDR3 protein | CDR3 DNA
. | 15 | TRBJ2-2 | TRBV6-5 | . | CASGGYREIHGELFF | TGTGCCAGCGGGGGTTACCGGGAGATTCACGGGGAGCTGTTTTTT
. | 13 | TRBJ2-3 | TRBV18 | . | CASSPRYKDTQYF | TGTGCCAGCTCACCTCGTTATAAAGATACGCAGTATTTT
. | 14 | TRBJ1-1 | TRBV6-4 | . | CASQGWPGNTEAFF | TGTGCCAGCCAGGGTTGGCCAGGGAACACTGAAGCTTTCTTT
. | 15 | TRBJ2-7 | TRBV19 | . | CASRNPKEASYEQYF | TGTGCCAGTAGAAATCCGAAGGAGGCCTCCTACGAGCAGTACTTC
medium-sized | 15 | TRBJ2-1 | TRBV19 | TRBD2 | CASTLTSGGSNEQFF | TGTGCCAGTACTCTGACAAGCGGGGGGAGCAATGAGCAGTTCTTC
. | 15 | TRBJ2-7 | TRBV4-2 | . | CASSRAIIGDYEQYF | TGTGCCAGCAGTCGCGCTATAATAGGGGATTACGAGCAGTACTTC
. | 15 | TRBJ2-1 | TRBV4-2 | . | CASSQEPGLNNEQFF | TGTGCCAGCAGCCAGGAGCCGGGACTCAACAATGAGCAGTTCTTC
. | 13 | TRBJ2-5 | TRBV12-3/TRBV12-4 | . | CASSLETAGFQYF | TGTGCCAGCAGTTTGGAGACGGCGGGATTCCAGTACTTC
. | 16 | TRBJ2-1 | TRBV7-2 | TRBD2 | CASRPGLAGGHNEQFF | TGTGCCAGCAGACCGGGACTAGCGGGAGGGCACAATGAGCAGTTCTTC
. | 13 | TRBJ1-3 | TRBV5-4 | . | CASSTQQEHTIYF | TGTGCCAGCAGTACTCAACAGGAACACACCATATATTTT
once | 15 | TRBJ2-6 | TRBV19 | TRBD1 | CASSIRTGRPNVLTF | TGTGCCAGTAGTATTAGGACAGGTCGACCCAACGTCCTGACTTTC
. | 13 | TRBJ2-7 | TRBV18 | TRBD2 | CASSPASGREQYF | TGTGCCAGCTCACCAGCTAGCGGGAGGGAGCAGTACTTC
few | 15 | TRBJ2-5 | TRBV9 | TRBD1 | CASSAGQGARGTQYF | TGTGCCAGCAGCGCCGGACAGGGGGCGAGGGGGACCCAGTACTTC
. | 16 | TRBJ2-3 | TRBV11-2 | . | CASSLDGGTVRDTQYF | TGTGCCAGCAGCTTAGACGGCGGGACGGTCAGAGATACGCAGTATTTT
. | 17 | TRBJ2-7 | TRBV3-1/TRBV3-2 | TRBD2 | CASSRVSGSGTSGEQYF | TGTGCCAGCAGCCGTGTTTCGGGGTCCGGGACTAGCGGCGAGCAGTACTTC
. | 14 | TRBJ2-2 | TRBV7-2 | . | CASGPRPTTGELFF | TGTGCCAGCGGCCCACGTCCCACGACCGGGGAGCTGTTTTTT
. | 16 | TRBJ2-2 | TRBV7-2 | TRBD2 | CAHSRLAGLSGGELFF | TGTGCCCACTCCCGGCTAGCGGGATTATCGGGCGGGGAGCTGTTTTTT
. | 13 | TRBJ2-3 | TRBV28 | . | CATSGQLTDTQYF | TGTGCCACCTCAGGACAGCTCACAGATACGCAGTATTTT
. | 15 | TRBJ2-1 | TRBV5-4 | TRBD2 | CASSLGLAGEGEQFF | TGTGCCAGCAGCTTGGGACTAGCGGGAGAAGGTGAGCAGTTCTTC
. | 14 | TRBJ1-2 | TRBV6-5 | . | CASRTSPGNYGYTF | TGTGCCAGCAGGACAAGCCCAGGGAACTATGGCTACACCTTC
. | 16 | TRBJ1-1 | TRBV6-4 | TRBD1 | CASSDWDRGCHTEAFF | TGTGCCAGCAGTGATTGGGACAGGGGTTGTCACACTGAAGCTTTCTTT
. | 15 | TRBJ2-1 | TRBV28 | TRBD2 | CASSFIAGGPGEQFF | TGTGCCAGCAGTTTTATAGCGGGAGGGCCTGGGGAGCAGTTCTTC
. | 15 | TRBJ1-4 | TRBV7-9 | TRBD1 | CASSYTGGAGEKLFF | TGTGCCAGCAGCTATACAGGGGGCGCCGGTGAAAAACTGTTTTTT
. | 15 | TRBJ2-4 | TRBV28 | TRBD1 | CASSLSGTGKNIQYF | TGTGCCAGCAGCCTATCCGGGACAGGGAAAAACATTCAGTACTTC
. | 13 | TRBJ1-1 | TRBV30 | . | CAWCYTVNTEAFF | TGTGCCTGGTGCTACACAGTGAACACTGAAGCTTTCTTT
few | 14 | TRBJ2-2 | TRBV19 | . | CASTDGRRAGELFF | TGTGCCAGTACTGACGGGAGAAGGGCCGGGGAGCTGTTTTTT
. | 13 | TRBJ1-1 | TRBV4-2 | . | CASSQDGYTEAFF | TGTGCCAGCAGCCAAGATGGCTACACTGAAGCTTTCTTT
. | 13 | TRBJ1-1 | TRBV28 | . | CASNRSGSREAFF | TGTGCCAGCAATCGATCGGGGTCAAGGGAAGCTTTCTTT
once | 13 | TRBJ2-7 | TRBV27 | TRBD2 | CASSRREGNEQYF | TGTGCCAGCAGTAGACGGGAGGGTAACGAGCAGTACTTC
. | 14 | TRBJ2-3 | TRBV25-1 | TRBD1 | CASSVTGGGNTQYF | TGTGCCAGCAGTGTTACAGGGGGCGGGAATACGCAGTATTTT
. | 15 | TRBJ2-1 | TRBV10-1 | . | CASSATGNSYNEQFF | TGCGCCAGCAGTGCGACTGGTAACTCCTACAATGAGCAGTTCTTC
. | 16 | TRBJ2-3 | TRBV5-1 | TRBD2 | CASSRLAGGRTDTQYF | TGCGCCAGCAGCCGACTAGCGGGAGGGCGAACAGATACGCAGTATTTT